Listed below are T cell receptor beta chains from one sample, sequenced in a study of immune evolution from preneoplasia to lung adenocarcinoma. Sequenced by immunoSEQ multiplex PCR; TCRdb stores in-frame clones only, minus some. The sample includes some 11,000 clones, approximately 83% of them seen just once. The sample taken for sequencing was FFPE normal lung tissue adjacent to the tumor. The origin of the receptors is a person between 60 and 69 years old with lung adenocarcinoma. Some clones in this sample may be carry-over from other donors' samples. Each CDR3 is given with its conserved first and last residue. The D gene is left open where the match is weak. A row's size may be missing; if present it is once, few, many or a size class.

j_gene,v_gene,d_gene,abundance,len,CDR3nt,CDR3aa
TRBJ1-4,TRBV25-1,-,-,15,TGTGCCAGCAACTCCGAAGGGGGGCTAGGTGAAAAACTGTTTTTT,CASNSEGGLGEKLFF
TRBJ2-7,TRBV28,TRBD2,-,13,TGTGCCAGCACGGGGGGGGTTGAATACGAGCAGTACTTC,CASTGGVEYEQYF
TRBJ1-5,TRBV18,-,-,15,TGTGCCAGCTCACCCGAGGACAGCCACAATCAGCCCCAGCATTTT,CASSPEDSHNQPQHF
TRBJ2-5,TRBV20-1,-,-,11,TGCAGTGCCAATAAGGTCGAGACCCAGTACTTC,CSANKVETQYF
TRBJ1-2,TRBV5-5,-,-,13,TGTGCCAGCAGCTACTATACTAACTATGGCTACACCTTC,CASSYYTNYGYTF
TRBJ1-4,TRBV18,-,-,15,TGTGCCAGCTCCGGGAGGGCCCACTCTAATGAAAAACTGTTTTTT,CASSGRAHSNEKLFF
TRBJ2-1,TRBV28,-,once,16,TGTGCCAGCAGCCTCGGAGACAGGACTACCTACAATGAGCAGTTCTTC,CASSLGDRTTYNEQFF
TRBJ2-7,TRBV18,TRBD2,-,16,TGTGCCAGCTCAAGCCCCGGTAGGAGCGGGGTCGCAGAGCAGTACTTC,CASSSPGRSGVAEQYF
TRBJ2-5,TRBV15,-,-,14,TGTGCCACCAGCAGATTTGTAGAGATGGAGACCCAGTACTTC,CATSRFVEMETQYF
TRBJ2-7,TRBV21-1,-,once,14,TGTGCCAGCAGCAAACCCCTCGATAGTTGCGAGCAGTACTTC,CASSKPLDSCEQYF
TRBJ2-7,TRBV5-5,TRBD2,-,16,TGTGCCAGCGAGACGGCCCCTAGCGGGAGATACTACGAGCAGTACTTC,CASETAPSGRYYEQYF
TRBJ1-1,TRBV9,-,-,14,TGTGCCAGCAGCGGGGCCCAACGAACAGCTGAAGCTTTCTTT,CASSGAQRTAEAFF
TRBJ2-7,TRBV19,TRBD2,-,13,TGTGCCAGTAGTAGCGGGAGTGGCTACGAGCAGTACTTC,CASSSGSGYEQYF
TRBJ1-5,TRBV4-1,-,-,15,TGCGCCAGCAGCCAATTCGGTCAGAACAATCAGCCCCAGCATTTT,CASSQFGQNNQPQHF
TRBJ2-7,TRBV5-1,TRBD1,-,15,TGCGCCAGCAGCCTAGGACAGGGGTTCAGCTTCGAGCAGTACTTC,CASSLGQGFSFEQYF
TRBJ1-2,TRBV5-1,-,-,14,TGCGCCAGCAGCTCTGCCCCGATTAACTATGGCTACACCTTC,CASSSAPINYGYTF